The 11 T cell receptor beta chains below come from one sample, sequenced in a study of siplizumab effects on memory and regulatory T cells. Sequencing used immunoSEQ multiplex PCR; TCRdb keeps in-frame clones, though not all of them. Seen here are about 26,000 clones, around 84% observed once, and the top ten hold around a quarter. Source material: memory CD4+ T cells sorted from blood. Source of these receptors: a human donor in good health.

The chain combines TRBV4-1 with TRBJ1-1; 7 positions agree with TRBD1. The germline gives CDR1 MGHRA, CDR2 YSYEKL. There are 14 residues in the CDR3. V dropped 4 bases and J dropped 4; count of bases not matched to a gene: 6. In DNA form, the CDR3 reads TGCGCCAGCAGCCCTACGAGGGGGCGCACTGAAGCTTTCTTT. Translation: CASSPTRGRTEAFF.

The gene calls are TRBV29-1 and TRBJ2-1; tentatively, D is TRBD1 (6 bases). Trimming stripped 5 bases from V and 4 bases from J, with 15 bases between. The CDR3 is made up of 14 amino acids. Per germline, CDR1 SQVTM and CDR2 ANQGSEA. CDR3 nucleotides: TGCAGCGTTAACAAACGAGGGGGTTACAATGAGCAGTTCTTC. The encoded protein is CSVNKRGGYNEQFF.

For the CDR3, the DNA is TGTGCCAGCAGCTTGGGACAGGCGTACTTTAACGGAGATACGCAGTATTTT. Translating gives CASSLGQAYFNGDTQYF. The chain is built from TRBV5-4 and TRBJ2-3; tentatively, D is TRBD1 (6 bases). Trimming pared 0 bases from V and 5 bases from J, leaving 19 bases between. Germline V gene lookup returns CDR1 SGHNT and CDR2 YYREEE (reference sequence). This CDR3 has 17 residues.

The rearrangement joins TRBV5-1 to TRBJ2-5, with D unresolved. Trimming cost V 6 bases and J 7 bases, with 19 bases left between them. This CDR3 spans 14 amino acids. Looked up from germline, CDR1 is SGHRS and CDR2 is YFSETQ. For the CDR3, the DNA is TGCGCCAGCACCGCGTGGGCCATAGAAGGGACCCAGTACTTC. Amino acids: CASTAWAIEGTQYF.

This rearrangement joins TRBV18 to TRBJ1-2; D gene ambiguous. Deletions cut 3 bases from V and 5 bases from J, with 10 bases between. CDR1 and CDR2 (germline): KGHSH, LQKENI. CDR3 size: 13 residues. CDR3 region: CASSPPGVYGYTF. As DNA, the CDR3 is TGTGCCAGCTCACCCCCGGGAGTTTATGGCTACACCTTC.

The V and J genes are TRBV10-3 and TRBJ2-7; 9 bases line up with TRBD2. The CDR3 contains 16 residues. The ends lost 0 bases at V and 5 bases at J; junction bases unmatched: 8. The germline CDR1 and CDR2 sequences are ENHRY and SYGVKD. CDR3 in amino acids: CAISESSSGRRNEQYF. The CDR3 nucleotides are TGTGCCATCAGTGAGTCGAGTAGCGGGAGAAGGAACGAGCAGTACTTC.

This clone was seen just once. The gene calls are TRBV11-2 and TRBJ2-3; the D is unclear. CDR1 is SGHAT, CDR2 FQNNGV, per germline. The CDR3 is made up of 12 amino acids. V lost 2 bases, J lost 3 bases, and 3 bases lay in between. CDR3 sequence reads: CASSLITDTQYF. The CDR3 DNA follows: TGTGCCAGCAGCTTAATAACAGATACGCAGTATTTT.

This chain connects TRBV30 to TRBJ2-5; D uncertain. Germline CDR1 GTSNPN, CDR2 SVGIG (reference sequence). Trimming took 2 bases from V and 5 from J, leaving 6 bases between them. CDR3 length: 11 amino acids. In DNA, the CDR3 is TGTGCCTGGAGTATGCGGGAGACCCAGTACTTC. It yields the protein CAWSMRETQYF.

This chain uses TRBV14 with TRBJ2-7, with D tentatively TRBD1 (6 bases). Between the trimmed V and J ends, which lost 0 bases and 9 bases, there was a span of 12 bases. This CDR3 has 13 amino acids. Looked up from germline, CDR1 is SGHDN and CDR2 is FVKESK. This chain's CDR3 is CASSQDDRLRQYF. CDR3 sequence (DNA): TGTGCCAGCAGCCAAGACGACAGGCTACGGCAGTACTTC.

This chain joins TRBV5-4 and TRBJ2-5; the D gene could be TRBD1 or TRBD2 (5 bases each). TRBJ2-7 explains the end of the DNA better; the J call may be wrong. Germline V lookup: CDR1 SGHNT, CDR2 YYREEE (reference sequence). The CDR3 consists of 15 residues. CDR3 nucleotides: TGTGCCAGCAGCTTGGAAGGGACGACGTCCTACGAGCAGTACTTC. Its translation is CASSLEGTTSYEQYF.

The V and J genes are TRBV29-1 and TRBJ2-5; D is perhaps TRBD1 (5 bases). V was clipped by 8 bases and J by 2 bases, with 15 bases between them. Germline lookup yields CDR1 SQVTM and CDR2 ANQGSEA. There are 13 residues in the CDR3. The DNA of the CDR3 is TGCAGCTCGAAAACAGGCCTTCAAGAGACCCAGTACTTC. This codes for CSSKTGLQETQYF.